A selection of T cell receptor beta chains follows, all from one sample in a study of blood T cell repertoires in COVID-19. Produced via immunoSEQ multiplex PCR; TCRdb's table is partial and in-frame only. The sample shows around 220,000 clones, approximately 79% of them seen only once. The sequenced sample was peripheral blood. The receptors derive from a woman older than 75 with active or convalescent COVID-19. Each CDR3 is given with its conserved first and last residue. The D gene is left open where the match is weak. Not all rows give a size; the values are once, few, many and, for expanded clones, a class.

TRBV28	.	TRBJ2-7	.	CASSLSGGRYEQYF	TGTGCCAGCAGTTTATCCGGGGGGCGTTACGAGCAGTACTTC
TRBV6-5	TRBD1	TRBJ1-6	.	CASSLQGRNNSPLHF	TGTGCCAGCAGTCTACAGGGGAGAAATAATTCACCCCTCCACTTT
TRBV28	TRBD1	TRBJ2-7	.	CASSRRNRGVHPYEQYF	TGTGCCAGCAGTCGCCGAAACAGGGGGGTACACCCCTACGAGCAGTACTTC
TRBV10-2	.	TRBJ1-1	.	CATKTQGLDTEAFF	TGCGCCACCAAAACACAGGGTTTGGACACTGAAGCTTTCTTT
TRBV9	TRBD2	TRBJ2-2	.	CASSVRLAGTGELFF	TGTGCCAGCAGCGTTAGGCTAGCGGGGACCGGGGAGCTGTTTTTT
TRBV5-4	.	TRBJ2-3	few	CASSLWGGTDTQYF	TGTGCCAGCAGCTTATGGGGGGGCACAGATACGCAGTATTTT
TRBV9	TRBD2	TRBJ2-3	once	CASSLASLAVYGADTQYF	TGTGCCAGCAGCCTAGCCAGCCTAGCGGTGTATGGTGCAGATACGCAGTATTTT
TRBV18	.	TRBJ2-1	.	CASSPSVNEQFF	TGTGCCAGCTCCCCTAGCGTCAATGAGCAGTTCTTC
TRBV3-1/TRBV3-2	TRBD2	TRBJ2-5	.	CASSHRAGGETQYF	TGTGCCAGCAGCCATAGAGCGGGAGGGGAGACCCAGTACTTC
TRBV29-1	TRBD2	TRBJ2-7	few	CSVALAGVGYEQYF	TGCAGCGTTGCCCTAGCGGGAGTGGGCTACGAGCAGTACTTC
TRBV5-1	TRBD1	TRBJ1-2	.	CASSLGQGAAHGYTF	TGCGCCAGCAGCTTGGGACAGGGGGCGGCACATGGCTACACCTTC
TRBV7-9	.	TRBJ1-2	.	CASSLERGGYGYTF	TGTGCCAGCAGCTTAGAAAGGGGGGGCTATGGCTACACCTTC
TRBV9	.	TRBJ2-2	few	CASSVETNGGELFF	TGTGCCAGCAGCGTAGAGACAAATGGCGGGGAGCTGTTTTTT
TRBV6-5	TRBD2	TRBJ2-1	.	CASSYSSLAVRNEQFF	TGTGCCAGCAGTTACTCGAGTCTAGCGGTACGAAATGAGCAGTTCTTC
TRBV5-1	TRBD1	TRBJ2-7	.	CASNTGTGLAYEQYF	TGCGCCAGCAACACCGGGACAGGGCTCGCCTACGAGCAGTACTTC
TRBV28	.	TRBJ2-6	.	CASSLTSGANVLTF	TGTGCCAGCAGTTTAACTTCTGGGGCCAACGTCCTGACTTTC
TRBV19	.	TRBJ2-7	few	CASSGQPASAYEQYF	TGTGCCAGTAGCGGACAGCCAGCGAGCGCCTACGAGCAGTACTTC
TRBV25-1	TRBD1	TRBJ1-5	.	CASAYPRETGGIYPQHF	TGTGCCAGCGCCTACCCTCGGGAAACAGGGGGCATCTACCCCCAGCATTTT
TRBV7-2	.	TRBJ2-3	.	CASSTADTQYF	TGTGCCAGCAGTACAGCAGATACGCAGTATTTT
TRBV10-3	.	TRBJ1-1	.	CAIRGGMNTEAFF	TGTGCCATCAGAGGAGGCATGAACACTGAAGCTTTCTTT
TRBV4-2	TRBD2	TRBJ2-7	.	CASSLRSSSGGAPYEQYF	TGTGCCAGCAGCCTCCGTTCGTCTAGCGGGGGGGCCCCCTACGAGCAGTACTTC
TRBV6-6	.	TRBJ1-2	.	CASSYEGSYYGYTF	TGTGCCAGCAGTTACGAGGGTTCTTACTATGGCTACACCTTC
TRBV18	TRBD2	TRBJ2-7	.	CASSPVRLAGDEQYF	TGTGCCAGCTCACCCGTCCGGTTAGCGGGAGACGAGCAGTACTTC
TRBV13	TRBD1	TRBJ1-1	.	CASSLGYRGRNTEAFF	TGTGCCAGCAGCTTAGGATACAGGGGGAGGAACACTGAAGCTTTCTTT
TRBV3-1/TRBV3-2	TRBD2	TRBJ2-4	.	CASSQEKGSGTDF	TGTGCCAGCAGCCAAGAAAAAGGAAGCGGGACGGACTTC
TRBV10-3	.	TRBJ2-7	.	CAISEVTGPYEQYF	TGTGCCATCAGTGAAGTGACAGGCCCCTACGAGCAGTACTTC
TRBV7-6	TRBD2	TRBJ2-2	.	CASSLVAPLGSGFGGELFF	TGTGCCAGCAGCTTAGTTGCCCCCCTGGGTAGCGGGTTTGGCGGGGAGCTGTTTTTT
TRBV5-1	.	TRBJ2-5	.	CASSLDPNQETQYF	TGCGCCAGCAGCTTGGACCCTAACCAAGAGACCCAGTACTTC
TRBV11-2	.	TRBJ2-7	.	CASSWHRDGEQYF	TGTGCCAGCAGCTGGCACAGGGACGGCGAGCAGTACTTC
TRBV4-1	TRBD1	TRBJ1-2	.	CASSPLTTGGNYGYTF	TGCGCCAGCAGCCCGCTTACGACAGGGGGCAACTATGGCTACACCTTC
TRBV7-8	TRBD2	TRBJ2-2	.	CASRIAGLAGGGGGELFF	TGTGCCAGCAGGATAGCGGGACTAGCGGGAGGGGGCGGCGGGGAGCTGTTTTTT
TRBV30	.	TRBJ1-1	.	CAWSKGINTEAFF	TGTGCCTGGAGTAAGGGGATTAACACTGAAGCTTTCTTT
TRBV19	TRBD2	TRBJ2-5	.	CASSSGGGFWETQYF	TGTGCCAGTAGTAGCGGGGGGGGATTCTGGGAGACCCAGTACTTC
TRBV6-6	.	TRBJ1-3	.	CASSKDSLLSGNTIYF	TGTGCCAGCAGTAAAGACAGCTTACTCTCTGGAAACACCATATATTTT
TRBV5-4	.	TRBJ1-5	.	CASSLDGGTSNQPQHF	TGTGCCAGCAGCTTGGATGGAGGAACTAGCAATCAGCCCCAGCATTTT